The 30 T cell receptor beta chains below come from one sample, sequenced in a study of chemoradiotherapy in HPV16-positive cancers. Profiling relied on immunoSEQ multiplex PCR, and the TCRdb table lists in-frame clones only, not all of them. This table has tens of thousands of clones, 84% appearing once. The sequences come from blood, collected from a patient who underwent chemoradiotherapy. These receptor sequences come from a human donor with HPV-associated anogenital cancer.

The chain is built from TRBV11-2 and TRBJ1-3; the D is unclear. This CDR3 comprises 14 residues. The V end lost 4 bases, the J end lost 0 bases, and 7 bases lay between the germline ends. Germline V gene lookup returns CDR1 SGHAT and CDR2 FQNNGV. The CDR3 loop reads CASSSWSSGNTIYF. As DNA, the CDR3 is TGTGCCAGCAGCTCGTGGAGCTCTGGAAACACCATATATTTT.

This clone was counted only a few times. V usage is TRBV2 and J usage is TRBJ1-2, with a possible D match to TRBD1 (6 bases). The germline V gene has CDR1 SNHLY and CDR2 FYNNEI. V was cut by 5 bases and J by 10 bases, with 17 bases left in between. The CDR3 has 13 residues. The chain's CDR3 is CASSYRDFRTYTF. The CDR3, as DNA: TGTGCCAGCAGTTACAGGGATTTTAGAACCTACACCTTC.

This chain links TRBV5-5 with TRBJ2-5; 10 bases align to TRBD2. V dropped 0 bases and J dropped 4; count of bases not matched to a gene: 3. Germline assignment: CDR1 SGHKS and CDR2 YYEKEE (reference sequence). The CDR3 runs 15 residues. CDR3 sequence: CASSLGSGGLETQYF. CDR3 in DNA: TGTGCCAGCAGCTTGGGTAGCGGGGGGTTAGAGACCCAGTACTTC. Full variable domain (outside the CDR3, taken from reference TRBV5-5 and TRBJ2-5): DAGVTQSPTHLIKTRGQQVTLRCSPISGHKSVSWYQQVLGQGPQFIFQYYEKEERGRGNFPDRFSARQFPNYSSELNVNALLLGDSALYLCASSLGSGGLETQYFGPGTRLLVL.

J is TRBJ2-2 and V is TRBV7-2, with a weak D call TRBD2 (6 bases). The germline V and J ends were trimmed by 4 bases and 7 bases, with 13 bases remaining between them. The CDR3 totals 14 residues. The V gene's germline CDR1 is SGHTA and CDR2 FQGNSA. The CDR3: CASSWRDPSGELFF. CDR3 DNA sequence: TGTGCCAGCAGCTGGCGGGACCCCAGCGGGGAGCTGTTTTTT.

V and J are TRBV5-1 and TRBJ1-2; TRBD1 matches 9 bases. After removal of 0 bases from V and 2 bases from J, the junction contained 11 bases not matched to a gene. Per germline, CDR1 SGHRS and CDR2 YFSETQ. The CDR3 sequence is 18 residues long. CDR3 amino acids: CASSLGGQGKGNNYGYTF. Written as DNA, the CDR3 is TGCGCCAGCAGCTTGGGGGGACAGGGAAAAGGAAACAACTATGGCTACACCTTC.

CDR3 nucleotide sequence: TGTGCCAGCAGCTCAAGACAGACAGGGCGCGGCCCTTTCTTT. Amino acids: CASSSRQTGRGPFF. The chain is built from TRBV7-2 and TRBJ1-1; 7 nucleotides match TRBD1. The junction had 14 bases not matched to a gene; V was cut back by 4 bases and J by 12 bases. The CDR3 runs to 14 residues. Germline V CDR1 and CDR2: SGHTA, FQGNSA.

The chain links TRBV10-3 to TRBJ2-1; D remains unclear. The CDR3 runs to 13 residues. Trimming cost V 0 bases and J 8 bases, with 8 bases left between them. Germline assignment: CDR1 ENHRY and CDR2 SYGVKD. CDR3 residues: CAISESPRDEQFF. In DNA form, the CDR3 reads TGTGCCATCAGTGAGTCCCCTAGAGATGAGCAGTTCTTC.

This sequence joins TRBV5-1 and TRBJ1-1; 7 bases align to TRBD1. Per the germline V gene, CDR1 is SGHRS and CDR2 is YFSETQ. V shed 0 bases and J 4 bases; nucleotides not matched to a gene: 9. The CDR3 spans 16 residues. CDR3 protein: CASSLGAGGLGTEAFF. The DNA for the CDR3 is TGCGCCAGCAGCTTGGGGGCAGGGGGGTTGGGCACTGAAGCTTTCTTT.

The gene calls are TRBV5-4 and TRBJ2-1; TRBD2 matches 7 bases. Unmatched junction bases numbered 10, after V lost 2 bases and J lost 8 bases. This CDR3 comprises 15 residues. Germline CDR1 and CDR2: SGHNT and YYREEE (reference sequence). The CDR3: CASSFRAGVSDEQFF. The CDR3 DNA follows: TGTGCCAGCAGCTTTCGGGCGGGGGTTTCGGATGAGCAGTTCTTC. Complete variable domain (other parts from reference TRBV5-4 and TRBJ2-1): ETGVTQSPTHLIKTRGQQVTLRCSSQSGHNTVSWYQQALGQGPQFIFQYYREEENGRGNFPPRFSGLQFPNYSSELNVNALELDDSALYLCASSFRAGVSDEQFFGPGTRLTVL.

As concerns this clone: This sample includes further DNA sequences coding for the same CDR3. The gene calls are TRBV2 and TRBJ1-1; D call uncertain. V dropped 5 bases and J dropped 8 bases, with 9 bases sitting between them. CDR3 length equals 11 residues. The germline V gene has CDR1 SNHLY and CDR2 FYNNEI. CDR3 in amino acids: CASSPMTEAFF. The CDR3 DNA reads as TGTGCCAGCAGTCCCATGACGGAAGCTTTCTTT. Variable domain in full (rest from reference TRBV2 and TRBJ1-1): EPEVTQTPSHQVTQMGQEVILRCVPISNHLYFYWYRQILGQKVEFLVSFYNNEISEKSEIFDDQFSVERPDGSNFTLKIRSTKLEDSAMYFCASSPMTEAFFGQGTRLTVV.

The chain is built from TRBV9 and TRBJ1-4; no clear D. Between the trimmed V and J ends, which lost 1 base and 0 bases, there was a span of 4 bases. The length of the CDR3 is 14 residues. Germline loops: CDR1 SGDLS, CDR2 YYNGEE. The CDR3: CASSVKSTNEKLFF. The CDR3 nucleotides are TGTGCCAGCAGCGTAAAGTCAACTAATGAAAAACTGTTTTTT. The whole variable domain, filled in from reference TRBV9 and TRBJ1-4, reads DSGVTQTPKHLITATGQRVTLRCSPRSGDLSVYWYQQSLDQGLQFLIQYYNGEERAKGNILERFSAQQFPDLHSELNLSSLELGDSALYFCASSVKSTNEKLFFGSGTQLSVL.

The chain employs TRBV19 and TRBJ1-6; 10 bases align to TRBD1. This CDR3 is built from 17 residues. Per the germline V gene, CDR1 is LNHDA and CDR2 is SQIVND (reference sequence). With V trimmed by 7 bases and J by 8 bases, 14 bases remained unmatched. The CDR3 spells CASTYSQSGQGYSPLHF. The DNA of the CDR3 is TGTGCCAGTACCTATAGTCAGTCGGGACAGGGGTATTCACCCCTCCACTTT.

The chain combines TRBV5-1 with TRBJ2-3; 8 bases are shared with TRBD2. The length of the CDR3 is 15 residues. CDR1 is SGHRS, CDR2 YFSETQ, per germline. The junction had 8 bases not matched to a gene; V was cut back by 4 bases and J by 4 bases. CDR3 coding DNA: TGCGCCAGCAGCGGTATAGCGGGGCGCCCAGATACGCAGTATTTT. Its protein product is CASSGIAGRPDTQYF.

This clone was recorded a few times. This sequence joins TRBV9 and TRBJ1-3; 10 nucleotides agree with TRBD1. Germline lookup yields CDR1 SGDLS and CDR2 YYNGEE. There are 19 residues in the CDR3. The trim removed 0 bases at V and 0 bases at J, leaving 9 bases unmatched. CDR3 in amino acids: CASSVAGTGAMSSGNTIYF. CDR3 in DNA: TGTGCCAGCAGCGTAGCTGGGACAGGGGCTATGAGCTCTGGAAACACCATATATTTT.

The rearrangement uses TRBV7-7 and TRBJ2-1; a possible D gene is TRBD1 (6 bases). V dropped 3 bases and J dropped 5 bases, with 14 bases sitting between them. CDR1 and CDR2 from the germline V gene are SSHAT and FNYEAQ (reference sequence). This CDR3 spans 15 amino acids. The CDR3 protein is CASSLGHRVNNEQFF. DNA for the CDR3: TGTGCCAGCAGCTTGGGTCACAGGGTAAACAATGAGCAGTTCTTC.

The chain carries TRBV5-1 and TRBJ2-2, with TRBD1 matching over 10 bases. The CDR3 contains 15 residues. Germline assignment: CDR1 SGHRS and CDR2 YFSETQ. Trimming cost V 1 base and J 10 bases; bases outside gene matches: 7. The CDR3 DNA is TGCGCCAGCAGCTTGTCGAGACAGGGGGCGGAGGAGCTGTTTTTT. Translated, it gives CASSLSRQGAEELFF.

The J gene is TRBJ1-1, the V gene TRBV5-4, with D perhaps TRBD1 (5 bases). V was clipped by 0 bases and J by 1 base, with 7 bases between them. The CDR3 spans 14 residues. Per the germline V gene, CDR1 is SGHNT and CDR2 is YYREEE (reference sequence). CDR3 DNA: TGTGCCAGCAGCTTGGCCGGGGGGAACACTGAAGCTTTCTTT. It yields the protein CASSLAGGNTEAFF.

The chain uses TRBV30 and TRBJ1-1; no clear D. The CDR3 runs to 13 residues. Germline assignment: CDR1 GTSNPN and CDR2 SVGIG (reference sequence). Trimming left V 2 bases short and J 1 base short, with 8 bases between. The CDR3 region is CAWSPDQNTEAFF. In DNA form, the CDR3 reads TGTGCCTGGAGTCCAGACCAGAACACTGAAGCTTTCTTT.

The chain employs TRBV7-8 and TRBJ2-7, with D perhaps matching TRBD1 or TRBD2 (5 bases each). Germline loops: CDR1 SGHVS, CDR2 FQNEAQ. The CDR3 length is 13 residues. Trimming left V 4 bases short and J 7 bases short, with 14 bases between. CDR3 nucleotide sequence: TGTGCCAGCAGCTCGGGGCAGCCGGGAGAGCAGTACGTC. It is translated as CASSSGQPGEQYV.

This chain uses TRBV19 with TRBJ1-1; weak D call: TRBD1 (5 bases). Germline CDR1 LNHDA, CDR2 SQIVND (reference sequence). The CDR3 contains 14 residues. Trimming pared 4 bases from V and 6 bases from J, leaving 15 bases between. The CDR3 region is CASSKFQGSAEAFF. DNA for the CDR3: TGTGCCAGTAGTAAGTTCCAGGGATCAGCTGAAGCTTTCTTT.

V usage is TRBV19 and J usage is TRBJ2-2, with D perhaps matching TRBD2 (7 bases). V was cut by 3 bases and J by 6 bases, with 11 bases left in between. Looked up from germline, CDR1 is LNHDA and CDR2 is SQIVND (reference sequence). The CDR3 contains 14 residues. CDR3 region: CASSITGGAGELFF. The CDR3 coding sequence is TGTGCCAGTAGTATTACGGGGGGCGCCGGGGAGCTGTTTTTT.

The chain links TRBV4-1 to TRBJ2-7; D perhaps matches TRBD1 (5 bases). CDR1 and CDR2 (germline): MGHRA, YSYEKL. The V end was cut by 1 base, the J end by 5 bases, with 12 bases between. This CDR3 is 14 amino acids long. CDR3 in amino acids: CASSQGGWGDEQYF. For the CDR3, the DNA is TGCGCCAGCAGCCAAGGAGGCTGGGGCGACGAGCAGTACTTC.

V usage is TRBV5-6 and J usage is TRBJ1-2; D is ambiguous. Trimming left V 4 bases short and J 7 bases short, with 11 bases between. The CDR3 spans 12 residues. Germline V gives CDR1 SGHDT, CDR2 YYEEEE. The CDR3 DNA reads as TGTGCCAGCAGCCTTACTCCGCGTGGCTACACCTTC. It specifies CASSLTPRGYTF.

This chain connects TRBV10-2 to TRBJ1-6; D unclear. Per the germline V gene, CDR1 is WSHSY and CDR2 is SAAADI. The CDR3 runs 12 residues. V was clipped by 0 bases and J by 7 bases, with 1 base between them. Here the CDR3 reads CASSESNSPLHF. CDR3 nucleotide sequence: TGCGCCAGCAGTGAGTCAAATTCACCCCTCCACTTT.

The chain recombines TRBV6-8 with TRBJ2-3; D unclear. The CDR3 has 15 residues. V was clipped by 0 bases and J by 0 bases, with 7 bases between them. Germline loops: CDR1 MNHGY, CDR2 SAAAGT. The CDR3 loop is CASSYSIVSTDTQYF. For the CDR3, the DNA is TGTGCCAGCAGTTACTCGATTGTCAGCACAGATACGCAGTATTTT.

The CDR3 loop reads CASSVIGQALEDEQFF. As DNA, the CDR3 is TGTGCCAGCAGCGTGATCGGACAGGCTTTGGAGGATGAGCAGTTCTTC. The chain combines TRBV5-8 with TRBJ2-1, with 7 bases aligning to TRBD1. The germline V gene encodes CDR1 SGHTS and CDR2 YDEGEE. The CDR3 covers 16 residues. After removal of 4 bases from V and 8 bases from J, the junction contained 15 bases not matched to a gene.

V and J are TRBV7-9 and TRBJ2-3, with unresolved D. Trimming left V 5 bases short and J 6 bases short, with 18 bases between. Germline V lookup: CDR1 SEHNR, CDR2 FQNEAQ (reference sequence). This CDR3 is built from 15 residues. The CDR3 DNA reads TGTGCCAGCAGCAACAACGTGGCATCCTCGGATACGCAGTATTTT. This codes for CASSNNVASSDTQYF.

V usage is TRBV6-1 and J usage is TRBJ2-6; possible D gene TRBD1, 7 bases. The CDR3 contains 15 residues. V dropped 5 bases and J dropped 4 bases, with 12 bases sitting between them. In germline, CDR1 is MNHNS, CDR2 SASEGT. The CDR3 DNA reads as TGTGCCAGCAGTCCGCAGGGGGGAGGGGCCAACGTCCTGACTTTC. This gives the protein CASSPQGGGANVLTF.

The V gene is TRBV10-3, the J gene TRBJ2-1; TRBD2 is a possible D gene (5 bases). Trimming shortened V by 5 bases and J by 3 bases, and 17 bases separated the two germline ends. The CDR3 has 16 residues. CDR1 ENHRY and CDR2 SYGVKD come from the germline V gene. DNA for the CDR3: TGTGCCATCAGTACAAAAGCGGAGACTTTCTACAATGAGCAGTTCTTC. Translation: CAISTKAETFYNEQFF.

This clone occurred a few times. The V call is TRBV7-2, the J call TRBJ2-5; 12 bases fit TRBD1. CDR1 and CDR2 from the germline V gene are SGHTA and FQGNSA. V lost 6 bases, J lost 5 bases, and 10 bases stayed unmatched. The CDR3 sequence is 16 residues long. CDR3 amino acids: CASRPQGDRGRETQYF. The CDR3 DNA follows: TGTGCCAGCAGGCCACAAGGGGACAGGGGGCGGGAGACCCAGTACTTC.